This T cell receptor (beta chain) was captured by sequencing in a study of T cells in Graves' hyperthyroidism and ophthalmopathy. Regarding the study as a whole: By a 13 V-J model, ophthalmopathy was set apart from stable hyperthyroidism. The model forecast ophthalmopathy, anticipating it by a median about six months before onset.

A word on this clonotype: What it binds is not known.

RNA transcripts provided the source from which TCR beta CDR3 regions were amplified. First-round RT-PCR with HTBI primers amplified the TCR CDR3 region. TCRdb reprocessed the multiplex PCR reads via MiXCR and lists one record per CDR3 protein. In the table there are about 400,000 distinct CDR3 sequences, about an eighth of which are singletons. Per the germline V gene, CDR1 is MNHNS and CDR2 is SASEGT. The CDR3 covers 14 residues. J was trimmed by 2 bases and V by 6 bases; bases with no gene match: 6. This sequence joins TRBV6-1 and TRBJ2-7; TRBD1 matches 8 bases. What was sequenced was blood. The origin of this receptor is a man aged 50-59 years with Graves' ophthalmopathy. Here the CDR3 reads CASSPTTGAYEQYF. The CDR3 nucleotides read TGTGCCAGCAGCCCGACGACAGGGGCCTACGAGCAGTACTTC.